This T cell receptor (beta chain) was recovered during a study of blood T cell repertoires in COVID-19. Libraries were prepared by immunoSEQ multiplex PCR; TCRdb keeps only in-frame clonotypes and omits some of them. The sample has fewer than 150,000 clones, 84% seen once. Participants spanned ages about 18 to 100 years and resided in 24 US areas. Membership in each cohort depended on participant-reported clinical history. Individuals in the exposed group had encountered a COVID-19 case within 2 weeks preceding study entry. The CDR3 loop spans 14 amino acids. V was shortened by 4 bases and J by 6 bases, with 13 bases between the two germline ends. Germline values: CDR1 ENHRY, CDR2 SYGVKD.

Sequenced sample: PBMCs or T cells enriched from blood (not recorded which). The chain carries TRBV10-3 and TRBJ2-1; D perhaps matches TRBD1 (5 bases). The receptor was isolated from a woman younger than 30 who had been exposed to COVID-19. The CDR3 reads CAISVRQGTNEQFF. As DNA, the CDR3 is TGTGCCATCAGTGTGAGGCAGGGAACCAATGAGCAGTTCTTC.